This is a list of T cell receptor beta chains from one sample in a study of spatial heterogeneity in lung cancer. Using its own MiXCR run on the 5' RACE reads, TCRdb lists one record per CDR3 protein. The repertoire holds about 100,000 distinct CDR3 sequences, with under 4.5% as singletons. The material was lung tumor tissue, obtained at surgery. The receptors derive from a male donor with early-stage non-small cell lung cancer. CDR3s include the opening cysteine and the closing phenylalanine or tryptophan. The D gene is left open where the match is weak. Size is omitted from some rows. Given values are once, few, many or a class for expanded clones.

j_gene: TRBJ1-1; abundance: -; v_gene: TRBV5-1; d_gene: TRBD1; CDR3aa: CASSQGQLTEAFF; CDR3nt: TGCGCCAGCAGCCAGGGACAGCTTACTGAAGCTTTCTTT
j_gene: TRBJ1-4; abundance: few; v_gene: TRBV7-2; d_gene: -; CDR3aa: CASSLDRSKLFF; CDR3nt: TGTGCCAGCAGCCTAGACAGGTCGAAACTGTTTTTT
j_gene: TRBJ2-7; abundance: -; v_gene: TRBV19; d_gene: -; CDR3aa: CASSIGDGGYEQYF; CDR3nt: TGTGCCAGTAGTATAGGGGACGGCGGGTACGAGCAGTACTTC
j_gene: TRBJ2-4; abundance: many; v_gene: TRBV4-1; d_gene: -; CDR3aa: CASSQQQGGSGNIQYF; CDR3nt: TGCGCCAGCAGCCAACAACAGGGGGGGTCGGGAAACATTCAGTACTTC
j_gene: TRBJ2-2; abundance: many; v_gene: TRBV19; d_gene: -; CDR3aa: CASSIRSREGDTGELFF; CDR3nt: TGTGCCAGTAGTATCCGTTCGCGGGAAGGTGACACCGGGGAGCTGTTTTTT
j_gene: TRBJ1-1; abundance: -; v_gene: TRBV7-9; d_gene: -; CDR3aa: CASSLTRDPPRAFF; CDR3nt: TGTGCCAGCAGCTTAACCCGGGACCCCCCGAGGGCTTTCTTT
j_gene: TRBJ2-3; abundance: many; v_gene: TRBV9; d_gene: -; CDR3aa: CASSVAIVDGGITDTQYF; CDR3nt: TGTGCCAGCAGCGTAGCGATAGTTGATGGAGGCATAACAGATACGCAGTATTTT
j_gene: TRBJ2-1; abundance: many; v_gene: TRBV6-6; d_gene: TRBD2; CDR3aa: CASSPAGGGYNEQFF; CDR3nt: TGTGCCAGCAGTCCAGCGGGAGGTGGGTACAATGAGCAGTTCTTC
j_gene: TRBJ1-6; abundance: many; v_gene: TRBV9; d_gene: -; CDR3aa: CASSVTDINSPLHF; CDR3nt: TGTGCCAGCAGCGTGACGGACATCAATTCACCCCTCCACTTT
j_gene: TRBJ2-7; abundance: many; v_gene: TRBV2; d_gene: -; CDR3aa: CASIKLDPDGGEQYF; CDR3nt: TGTGCCAGCATCAAACTCGACCCCGACGGCGGCGAGCAGTACTTC
j_gene: TRBJ1-1; abundance: -; v_gene: TRBV28; d_gene: -; CDR3aa: CATLWEGGTEAFF; CDR3nt: TGTGCCACCCTTTGGGAGGGAGGGACTGAAGCTTTCTTT
j_gene: TRBJ2-6; abundance: many; v_gene: TRBV7-9; d_gene: -; CDR3aa: CASSSTRVSSGANVLTF; CDR3nt: TGTGCCAGCAGCTCGACACGGGTGAGCTCTGGGGCCAACGTCCTGACTTTC
j_gene: TRBJ2-1; abundance: many; v_gene: TRBV11-1; d_gene: -; CDR3aa: CASSLRLYNEQFF; CDR3nt: TGTGCCAGCAGCTTGAGGCTGTACAATGAGCAGTTCTTC
j_gene: TRBJ1-1; abundance: -; v_gene: TRBV12-3/TRBV12-4; d_gene: -; CDR3aa: CASTSGKEAFF; CDR3nt: TGTGCCAGCACCTCAGGGAAAGAAGCTTTCTTT
j_gene: TRBJ1-2; abundance: many; v_gene: TRBV20-1; d_gene: TRBD1; CDR3aa: CSAGLGTGGRGYTF; CDR3nt: TGCAGTGCTGGATTAGGGACAGGGGGACGCGGCTACACCTTC
j_gene: TRBJ2-2; abundance: many; v_gene: TRBV2; d_gene: -; CDR3aa: CASRSRDTGELFF; CDR3nt: TGTGCCAGCAGGAGCAGGGACACCGGGGAGCTGTTTTTT
j_gene: TRBJ1-2; abundance: -; v_gene: TRBV6-1; d_gene: TRBD1; CDR3aa: CASSYGTDDNYGYTF; CDR3nt: TGTGCCAGCAGTTACGGGACAGACGATAACTATGGCTACACCTTC
j_gene: TRBJ2-5; abundance: many; v_gene: TRBV7-6; d_gene: TRBD1; CDR3aa: CASSLQGRETQYF; CDR3nt: TGTGCCAGCAGCCTACAGGGGCGGGAGACCCAGTACTTC
j_gene: TRBJ2-6; abundance: many; v_gene: TRBV27; d_gene: -; CDR3aa: CASKAWASSGANVLTF; CDR3nt: TGTGCCAGCAAAGCGTGGGCCTCCAGCGGGGCCAACGTCCTGACTTTC
j_gene: TRBJ2-7; abundance: -; v_gene: TRBV4-1; d_gene: -; CDR3aa: CASSRTTLAGVEQYF; CDR3nt: TGCGCCAGCAGCCGCACCACCCTGGCTGGGGTAGAGCAGTACTTC
j_gene: TRBJ2-7; abundance: many; v_gene: TRBV7-2; d_gene: TRBD2; CDR3aa: CASSFSGNSYEQYF; CDR3nt: TGTGCCAGCAGCTTTAGCGGGAACTCCTACGAGCAGTACTTC
j_gene: TRBJ2-7; abundance: many; v_gene: TRBV28; d_gene: -; CDR3aa: CASSPISISLYEQYF; CDR3nt: TGTGCCAGCAGCCCAATTAGCATAAGCCTCTACGAGCAGTACTTC
j_gene: TRBJ2-7; abundance: many; v_gene: TRBV6-5; d_gene: -; CDR3aa: CASALSGSYEQYF; CDR3nt: TGTGCCAGCGCCCTTAGCGGCTCCTACGAGCAGTACTTC
j_gene: TRBJ2-7; abundance: many; v_gene: TRBV6-5; d_gene: -; CDR3aa: CASSYRQEAGEQYF; CDR3nt: TGTGCCAGCAGTTACCGACAGGAGGCGGGCGAGCAGTACTTC
j_gene: TRBJ2-1; abundance: many; v_gene: TRBV5-1; d_gene: TRBD2; CDR3aa: CASSPGLGGRSRDEQFF; CDR3nt: TGCGCCAGCAGCCCAGGACTTGGCGGGAGGTCCAGAGATGAGCAGTTCTTC
j_gene: TRBJ1-1; abundance: many; v_gene: TRBV20-1; d_gene: TRBD1; CDR3aa: CSAPVQDRVGEAFF; CDR3nt: TGCAGTGCCCCCGTACAGGACAGGGTCGGTGAAGCTTTCTTT
j_gene: TRBJ2-2; abundance: many; v_gene: TRBV29-1; d_gene: TRBD1; CDR3aa: CSMTGKNTGELFF; CDR3nt: TGCAGCATGACAGGGAAGAACACCGGGGAGCTGTTTTTT
j_gene: TRBJ2-7; abundance: -; v_gene: TRBV11-3; d_gene: TRBD1; CDR3aa: CASRSPGDSSSYEQYF; CDR3nt: TGTGCCAGCAGGTCGCCCGGGGACAGCAGCTCCTACGAGCAGTACTTC
j_gene: TRBJ2-7; abundance: many; v_gene: TRBV20-1; d_gene: -; CDR3aa: CSGPDRLGEQYF; CDR3nt: TGCAGTGGTCCAGACAGGTTGGGCGAGCAGTACTTC